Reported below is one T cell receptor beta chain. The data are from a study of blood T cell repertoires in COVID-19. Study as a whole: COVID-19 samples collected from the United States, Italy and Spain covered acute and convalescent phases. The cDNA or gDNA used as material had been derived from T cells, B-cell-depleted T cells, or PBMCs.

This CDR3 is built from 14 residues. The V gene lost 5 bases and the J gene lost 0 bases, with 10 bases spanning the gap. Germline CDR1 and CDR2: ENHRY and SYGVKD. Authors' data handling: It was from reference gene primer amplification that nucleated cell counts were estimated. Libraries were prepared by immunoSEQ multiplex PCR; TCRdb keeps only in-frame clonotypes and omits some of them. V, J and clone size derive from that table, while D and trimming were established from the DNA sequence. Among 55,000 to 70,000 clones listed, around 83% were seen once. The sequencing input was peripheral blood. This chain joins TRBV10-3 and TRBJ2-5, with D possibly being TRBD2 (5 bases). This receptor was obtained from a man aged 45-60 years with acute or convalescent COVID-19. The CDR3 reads CAISSPGYQETQYF. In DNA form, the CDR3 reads TGTGCCATCAGTAGCCCGGGGTACCAAGAGACCCAGTACTTC.